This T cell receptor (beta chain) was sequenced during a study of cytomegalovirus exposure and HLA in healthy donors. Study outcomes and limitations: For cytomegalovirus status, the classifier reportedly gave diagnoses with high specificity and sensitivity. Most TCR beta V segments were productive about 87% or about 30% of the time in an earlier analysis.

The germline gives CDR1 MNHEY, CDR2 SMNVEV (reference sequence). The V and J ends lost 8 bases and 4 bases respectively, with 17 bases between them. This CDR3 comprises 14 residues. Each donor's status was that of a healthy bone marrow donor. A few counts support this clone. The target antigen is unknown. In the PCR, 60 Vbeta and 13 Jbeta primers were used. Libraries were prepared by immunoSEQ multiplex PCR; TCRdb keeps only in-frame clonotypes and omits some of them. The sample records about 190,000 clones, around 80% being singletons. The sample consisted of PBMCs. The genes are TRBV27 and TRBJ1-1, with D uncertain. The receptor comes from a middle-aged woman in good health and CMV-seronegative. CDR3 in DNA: TGTGCCAGCCAACTTTTGGGAGTAAGCACTGAAGCTTTCTTT. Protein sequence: CASQLLGVSTEAFF.